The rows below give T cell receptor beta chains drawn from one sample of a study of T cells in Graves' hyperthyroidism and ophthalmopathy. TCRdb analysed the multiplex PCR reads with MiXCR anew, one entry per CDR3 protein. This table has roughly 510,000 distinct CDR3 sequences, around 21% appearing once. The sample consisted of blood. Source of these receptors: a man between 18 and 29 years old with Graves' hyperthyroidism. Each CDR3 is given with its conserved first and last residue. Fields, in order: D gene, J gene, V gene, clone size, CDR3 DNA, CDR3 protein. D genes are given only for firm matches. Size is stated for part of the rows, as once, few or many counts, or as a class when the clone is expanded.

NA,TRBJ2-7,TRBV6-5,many,TGTGCCAGCGGGGGCCCGAAAGCTACCTACGAGCAGTACTTC,CASGGPKATYEQYF
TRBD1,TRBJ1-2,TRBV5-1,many,TGCGCCAGCAGCAACCCGAGGGACAGCGACTTTACTGGCTACACCTTC,CASSNPRDSDFTGYTF
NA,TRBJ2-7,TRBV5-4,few,TGTGCCAGCAGAATGGAGTGGTCAGCCCACGAGCAGTACTTC,CASRMEWSAHEQYF
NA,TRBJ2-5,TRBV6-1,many,TGTGCCACCTCCCAGGGGGGAGGGGAAGAGACCCAGTACTTC,CATSQGGGEETQYF
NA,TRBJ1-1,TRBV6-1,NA,TGTGCCAGCTGGGGGGAAGGGGGTGGTTACACTGAAGCTTTCTTT,CASWGEGGGYTEAFF
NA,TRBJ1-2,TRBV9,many,TGTGCCAGCAGCGTAGGAGGGTCGTCATATGGCTACACCTTC,CASSVGGSSYGYTF
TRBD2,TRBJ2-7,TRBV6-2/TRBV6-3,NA,TGTGCCAGCAGCCACACCGGGACTAATTTCGAGCAGTACTTC,CASSHTGTNFEQYF
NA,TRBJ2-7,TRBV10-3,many,TGTGCCATCAGTGGTGGCAGAGCCGAGCAGTACTTC,CAISGGRAEQYF
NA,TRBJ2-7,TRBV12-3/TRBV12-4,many,TGTGCCAGCAGTTTCTCGGGCCTAGCCTACGAGCAGTACTTC,CASSFSGLAYEQYF
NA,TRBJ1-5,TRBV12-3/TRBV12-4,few,TGTGCCAGCAGTTTAGCAACCCCCAATCAGCCCCAGCATTTT,CASSLATPNQPQHF
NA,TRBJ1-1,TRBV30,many,TGTGCCTGGATTGGGTGGCAGAACACTGAAGCTTTCTTT,CAWIGWQNTEAFF
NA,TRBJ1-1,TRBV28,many,TGTGCCAGCAGCTCCCTCCGATGGGACACTGAAGCTTTCTTT,CASSSLRWDTEAFF
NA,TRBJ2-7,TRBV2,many,TGTGCCAGCAGTGTGGGGGCAGTCTACGAGCAGTACTTC,CASSVGAVYEQYF
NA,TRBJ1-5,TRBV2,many,TGTGCCAGCAGATCGAGGGCGGGCAATCAGCCCCAGCATTTT,CASRSRAGNQPQHF
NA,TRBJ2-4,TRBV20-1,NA,TGCAGTGCTGCGACAGCTTCGGCGGCCAAAAACATTCAGTACTTC,CSAATASAAKNIQYF
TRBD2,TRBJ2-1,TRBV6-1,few,TGTGCCAGCCCGGGACTAGCGGGGGGGCTTGAGCAGTTCTTC,CASPGLAGGLEQFF
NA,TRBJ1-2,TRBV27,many,TGTGCCAGCAGCTCCCCCGGGGGCTATGGCTACACCTTC,CASSSPGGYGYTF
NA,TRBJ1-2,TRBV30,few,TGTGCCTGGGGAAAGCACTACGGGGTTGGCTACACCTTC,CAWGKHYGVGYTF
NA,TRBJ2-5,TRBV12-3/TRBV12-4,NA,TGTGCCAGCAGTTTGGTGTGGAAACAAGAGACCCAGTACTTC,CASSLVWKQETQYF
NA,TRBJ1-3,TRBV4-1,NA,TGCGCCAGCAGCCAACTTGGACAGCCCTCTGGAAACACCATATATTTT,CASSQLGQPSGNTIYF
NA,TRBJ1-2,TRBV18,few,TGTGCCAGCTCACCATTAGACGGATTTTATGGCTACACCTTC,CASSPLDGFYGYTF
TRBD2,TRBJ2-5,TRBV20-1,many,TGCAGTGCTAGCTCTAGCGGGGGGGAGACCCAGTACTTC,CSASSSGGETQYF
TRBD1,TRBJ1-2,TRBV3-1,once,TGTGCCAGCAGCCAAGCATCAGGGGGCGCCTATGGCTACACCTTC,CASSQASGGAYGYTF